The source of this T cell receptor (beta chain) is a study of shared clonotypes between healthy human individuals. The CDR3 runs 13 residues. Germline V gene data show CDR1 as SNHLY and CDR2 as FYNNEI. Trimming shortened V by 4 bases and J by 8 bases, and 14 bases separated the two germline ends. TCRdb's copy holds only in-frame clones and misses some; the assay was immunoSEQ multiplex PCR. The table records 2 million to 3 million clones, 90% to 95% of them present only once. The clonotype was recovered from a man between 18 and 35 years old in good health. Some clones in this sample may be carry-over from other donors' samples. The V gene is TRBV2, the J gene TRBJ1-2; no clear D gene. The sequencing input was naive CD4+ T cells from PBMCs. Subset given: CD45RA+ positively selected. The CDR3 bases are TGTGCCAGCAGTGGGACTATAGACCTAGGCTACACCTTC. This gives the protein CASSGTIDLGYTF.